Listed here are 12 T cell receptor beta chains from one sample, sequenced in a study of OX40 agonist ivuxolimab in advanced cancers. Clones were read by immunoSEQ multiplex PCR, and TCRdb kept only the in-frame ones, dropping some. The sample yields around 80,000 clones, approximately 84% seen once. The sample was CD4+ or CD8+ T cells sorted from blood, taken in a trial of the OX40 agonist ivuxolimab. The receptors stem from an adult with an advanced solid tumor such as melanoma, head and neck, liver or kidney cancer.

The CDR3 protein is CASLGTANRNIQYF. DNA of the CDR3: TGTGCCAGCCTAGGGACAGCCAATCGAAACATTCAGTACTTC. This chain links TRBV19 with TRBJ2-4; 7 nucleotides agree with TRBD1. The J segment lost 6 bases and the V segment lost 9 bases, leaving 11 bases of the junction unmatched. Germline assignment: CDR1 LNHDA and CDR2 SQIVND (reference sequence). The CDR3 totals 14 residues.

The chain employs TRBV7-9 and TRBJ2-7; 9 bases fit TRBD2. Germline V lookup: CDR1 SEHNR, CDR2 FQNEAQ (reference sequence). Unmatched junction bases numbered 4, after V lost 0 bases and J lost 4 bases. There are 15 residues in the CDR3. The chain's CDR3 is CASSLAAGGPYEQYF. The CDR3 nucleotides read TGTGCCAGCAGCTTAGCTGCGGGAGGGCCTTACGAGCAGTACTTC.

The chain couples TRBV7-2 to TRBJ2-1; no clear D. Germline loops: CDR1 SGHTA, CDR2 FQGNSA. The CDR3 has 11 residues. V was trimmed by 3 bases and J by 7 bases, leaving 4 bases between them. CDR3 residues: CASSLKNEQFF. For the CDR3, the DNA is TGTGCCAGCAGCTTGAAGAATGAGCAGTTCTTC.

CDR3 loop: CASSPRTGGNTEAFF. Here the CDR3 DNA reads TGTGCCAGCAGCCCCCGGACAGGGGGAAACACTGAAGCTTTCTTT. The rearrangement uses TRBV9 and TRBJ1-1; TRBD1 matches at 10 bases. Germline trimming cut 4 bases from V and 2 bases from J; bases unmatched to any gene: 5. CDR1 and CDR2 from the germline V gene are SGDLS and YYNGEE. The CDR3 length is 15 residues.

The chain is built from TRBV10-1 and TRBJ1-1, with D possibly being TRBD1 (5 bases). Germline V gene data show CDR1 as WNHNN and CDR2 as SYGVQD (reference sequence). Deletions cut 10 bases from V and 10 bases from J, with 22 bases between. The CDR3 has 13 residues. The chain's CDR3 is CATMPGPSKGAFF. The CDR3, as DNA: TGCGCCACCATGCCGGGACCCTCAAAAGGAGCTTTCTTT.

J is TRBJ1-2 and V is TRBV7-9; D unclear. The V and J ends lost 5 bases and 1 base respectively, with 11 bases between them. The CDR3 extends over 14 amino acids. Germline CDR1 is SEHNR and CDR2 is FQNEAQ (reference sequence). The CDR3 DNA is TGTGCCAGCAGCCCGAAGTCAGATAACTATGGCTACACCTTC. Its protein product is CASSPKSDNYGYTF.

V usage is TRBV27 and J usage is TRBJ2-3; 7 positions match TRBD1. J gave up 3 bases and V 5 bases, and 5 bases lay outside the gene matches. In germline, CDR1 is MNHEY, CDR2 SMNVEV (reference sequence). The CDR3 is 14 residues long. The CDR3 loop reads CASSIRTGTDTQYF. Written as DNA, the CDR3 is TGTGCCAGCAGTATCCGGACAGGTACAGATACGCAGTATTTT.

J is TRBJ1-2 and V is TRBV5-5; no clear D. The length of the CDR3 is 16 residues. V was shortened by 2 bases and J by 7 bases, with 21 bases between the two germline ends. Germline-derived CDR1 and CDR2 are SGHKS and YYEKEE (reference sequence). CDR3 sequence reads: CASSFFRHQVGGGYTF. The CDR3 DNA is TGTGCCAGCAGCTTTTTTCGCCACCAGGTAGGAGGTGGCTACACCTTC.

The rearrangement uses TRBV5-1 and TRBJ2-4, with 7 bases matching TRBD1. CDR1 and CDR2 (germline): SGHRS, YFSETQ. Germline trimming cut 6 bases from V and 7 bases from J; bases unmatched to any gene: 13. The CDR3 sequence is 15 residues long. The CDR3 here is CASMVSTGIRNIQYF. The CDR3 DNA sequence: TGCGCCAGCATGGTATCGACAGGGATTAGGAACATTCAGTACTTC. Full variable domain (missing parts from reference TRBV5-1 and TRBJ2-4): KAGVTQTPRYLIKTRGQQVTLSCSPISGHRSVSWYQQTPGQGLQFLFEYFSETQRNKGNFPGRFSGRQFSNSRSEMNVSTLELGDSALYLCASMVSTGIRNIQYFGAGTRLSVL.

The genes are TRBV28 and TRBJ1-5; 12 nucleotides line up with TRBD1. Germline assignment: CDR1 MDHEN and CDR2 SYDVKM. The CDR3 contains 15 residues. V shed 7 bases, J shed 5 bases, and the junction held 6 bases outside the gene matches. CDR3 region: CASISGTGGDQPQHF. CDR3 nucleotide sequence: TGTGCCAGCATATCCGGGACAGGGGGCGATCAGCCCCAGCATTTT.

The CDR3 here is CASSLVTGRRETQYF. In DNA form, the CDR3 reads TGTGCCAGCAGCTTAGTCACGGGGAGGAGGGAGACCCAGTACTTC. The V gene is TRBV7-2, the J gene TRBJ2-5, with D maybe TRBD2 (6 bases). This CDR3 region has 15 residues. Germline V CDR1 and CDR2: SGHTA, FQGNSA. V dropped 1 base and J dropped 5 bases, with 14 bases sitting between them.

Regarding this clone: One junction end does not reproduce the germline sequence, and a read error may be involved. The CDR3 reads CATSRELNRGYETFF. The CDR3 DNA sequence: TGTGCCACCAGCAGAGAGCTTAACAGGGGGTATGAAACTTTCTTT. The V gene is TRBV15, the J gene TRBJ1-1, with 8 nucleotides matching TRBD1. The CDR3 is made up of 15 amino acids. Germline V gene data show CDR1 as LNHNV and CDR2 as YYDKDF (reference sequence). Combining the CDR3 with reference TRBV15 and TRBJ1-1 gives the whole variable domain DAMVIQNPRYQVTQFGKPVTLSCSQTLNHNVMYWYQQKSSQAPKLLFHYYDKDFNNEADTPDNFQSRRPNTSFCFLDIRSPGLGDTAMYLCATSRELNRGYETFFGQGTRLTVV.